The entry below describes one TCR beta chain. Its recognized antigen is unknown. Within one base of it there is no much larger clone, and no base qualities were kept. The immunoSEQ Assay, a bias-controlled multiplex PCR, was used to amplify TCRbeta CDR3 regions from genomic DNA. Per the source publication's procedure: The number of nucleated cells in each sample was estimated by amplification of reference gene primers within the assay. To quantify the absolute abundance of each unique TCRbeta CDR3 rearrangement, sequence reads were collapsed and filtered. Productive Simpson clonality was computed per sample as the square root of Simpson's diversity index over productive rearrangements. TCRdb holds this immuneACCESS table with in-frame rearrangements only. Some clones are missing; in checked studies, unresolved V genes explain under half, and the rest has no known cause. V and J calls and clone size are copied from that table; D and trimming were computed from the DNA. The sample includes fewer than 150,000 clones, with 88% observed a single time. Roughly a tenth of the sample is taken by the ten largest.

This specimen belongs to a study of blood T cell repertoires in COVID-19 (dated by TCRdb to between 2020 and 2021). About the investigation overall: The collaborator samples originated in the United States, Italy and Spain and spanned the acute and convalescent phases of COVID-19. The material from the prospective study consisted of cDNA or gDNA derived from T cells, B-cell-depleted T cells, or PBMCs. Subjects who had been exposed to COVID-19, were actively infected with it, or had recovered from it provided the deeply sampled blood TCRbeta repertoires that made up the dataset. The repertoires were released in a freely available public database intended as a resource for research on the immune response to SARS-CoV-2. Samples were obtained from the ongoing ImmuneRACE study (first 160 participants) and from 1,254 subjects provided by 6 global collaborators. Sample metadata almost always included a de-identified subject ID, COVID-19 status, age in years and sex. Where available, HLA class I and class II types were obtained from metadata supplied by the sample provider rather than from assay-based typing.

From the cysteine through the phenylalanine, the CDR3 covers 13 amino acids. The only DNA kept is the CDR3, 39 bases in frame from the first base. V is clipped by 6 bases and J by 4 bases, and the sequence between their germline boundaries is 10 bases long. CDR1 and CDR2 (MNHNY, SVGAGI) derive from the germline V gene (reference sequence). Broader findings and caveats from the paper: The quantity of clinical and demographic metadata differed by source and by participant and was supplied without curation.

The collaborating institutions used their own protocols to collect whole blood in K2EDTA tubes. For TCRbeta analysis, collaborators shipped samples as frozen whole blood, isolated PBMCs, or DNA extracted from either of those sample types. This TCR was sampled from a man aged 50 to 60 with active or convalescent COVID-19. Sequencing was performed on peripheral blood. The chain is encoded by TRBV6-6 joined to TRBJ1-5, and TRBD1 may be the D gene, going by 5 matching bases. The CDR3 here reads CASSLGVNQPQHF. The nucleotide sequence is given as TGTGCCAGCAGCCTAGGGGTTAATCAGCCCCAGCATTTT.